A selection of T cell receptor beta chains follows, all from one sample in a study of shared clonotypes between healthy human individuals. Profiling relied on immunoSEQ multiplex PCR, and the TCRdb table lists in-frame clones only, not all of them. The data hold millions of clones, with about 92% observed a single time. The sequencing sample was made of naive CD4+ T cells from PBMCs. The receptors derive from a man in his late teens or twenties in good health. Some clones in this sample may be carry-over from other donors' samples. Each CDR3 is given with its conserved first and last residue. A D gene is named only where the DNA matches it firmly. The size of a clone is reported for some rows only, either as once, few or many, or as a class for expanded clones.

j_gene | d_gene | v_gene | abundance | CDR3aa | CDR3nt
TRBJ2-5 | TRBD2 | TRBV7-2 | once | CASSPGLAQETQYF | TGTGCCAGCAGTCCGGGACTAGCGCAAGAGACCCAGTACTTC
TRBJ2-7 | . | TRBV6-5 | . | CASSYSSTSYEQYF | TGTGCCAGCAGTTACTCGAGCACTTCCTACGAGCAGTACTTC
TRBJ2-7 | TRBD1 | TRBV12-5 | . | CASGWGTGAYEQYF | TGTGCTAGTGGATGGGGGACAGGGGCCTACGAGCAGTACTTC
TRBJ2-7 | TRBD1 | TRBV11-2 | once | CASSLEGTGGAYEQYF | TGTGCCAGCAGCTTAGAGGGGACAGGGGGCGCGTACGAGCAGTACTTC
TRBJ2-1 | TRBD1 | TRBV12-5 | . | CASGSGQSSYNEQFF | TGTGCTAGTGGTTCGGGACAGAGCTCCTACAATGAGCAGTTCTTC
TRBJ1-1 | . | TRBV7-2 | . | CASSERMNTEAFF | TGTGCCAGCAGCGAAAGGATGAACACTGAAGCTTTCTTT
TRBJ2-2 | . | TRBV5-1 | . | CASSPGDTGELFF | TGCGCCAGCAGCCCGGGAGACACCGGGGAGCTGTTTTTT
TRBJ1-2 | . | TRBV7-2 | . | CASSPRWGAEGYTF | TGTGCCAGCAGCCCACGATGGGGGGCGGAGGGCTACACCTTC
TRBJ2-7 | TRBD2 | TRBV7-2 | . | CASSLLSGASTYEQYF | TGTGCCAGCAGCTTACTTAGCGGGGCGAGCACCTACGAGCAGTACTTC
TRBJ2-7 | . | TRBV7-8 | . | CASSSSLDGRSYEQYF | TGTGCCAGCAGCTCCTCTTTGGACGGCCGCTCCTACGAGCAGTACTTC
TRBJ1-1 | TRBD1 | TRBV5-1 | . | CASSLMGQRHTEAFF | TGCGCCAGCAGCCTAATGGGACAGCGGCACACTGAAGCTTTCTTT
TRBJ2-5 | . | TRBV29-1 | once | CSASAGETQYF | TGCAGCGCCTCCGCCGGGGAGACCCAGTACTTC
TRBJ2-3 | . | TRBV5-1 | . | CASSLDPGSTDTQYF | TGCGCCAGCAGCTTGGATCCGGGAAGCACAGATACGCAGTATTTT
TRBJ2-7 | . | TRBV28 | . | CASSQGTYEQYF | TGTGCCAGCAGCCAGGGAACCTACGAGCAGTACTTC
TRBJ2-7 | TRBD2 | TRBV11-2 | . | CASTLGRLADEQYF | TGTGCCAGCACCTTAGGGAGACTAGCGGATGAGCAGTACTTC
TRBJ1-5 | . | TRBV19 | once | CASSIMDSNQPQHF | TGTGCCAGTAGTATAATGGACTCCAATCAGCCCCAGCATTTT
TRBJ2-1 | . | TRBV4-3 | . | CASSQVGDGNEQFF | TGCGCCAGCAGCCAAGTTGGGGACGGCAATGAGCAGTTCTTC
TRBJ2-5 | TRBD2 | TRBV6-5 | . | CASSYGGGKETQYF | TGTGCCAGCAGTTACGGCGGGGGGAAAGAGACCCAGTACTTC
TRBJ2-2 | . | TRBV5-1 | . | CASSFQTGRMSGELFF | TGCGCCAGCAGCTTCCAGACAGGGAGGATGTCCGGGGAGCTGTTTTTT
TRBJ1-3 | TRBD1 | TRBV7-2 | once | CASSQDRSGNTIYF | TGTGCCAGCAGCCAGGACAGGTCTGGAAACACCATATATTTT
TRBJ2-7 | TRBD1 | TRBV7-9 | . | CASSITGQPYEQYF | TGTGCCAGCAGCATAACGGGACAGCCCTACGAGCAGTACTTC
TRBJ2-1 | . | TRBV27 | . | CASSLRGGFYNEQFF | TGTGCCAGCAGTTTGAGGGGGGGTTTCTACAATGAGCAGTTCTTC
TRBJ1-5 | . | TRBV19 | . | CASTEGRINQPQHF | TGTGCCAGTACTGAAGGACGGATCAATCAGCCCCAGCATTTT
TRBJ2-1 | . | TRBV9 | . | CASSVGGRPDYNEQFF | TGTGCCAGCAGCGTAGGAGGCCGTCCGGACTACAATGAGCAGTTCTTC
TRBJ1-5 | . | TRBV30 | once | CAWSGGGGFNQPQHF | TGTGCCTGGAGTGGTGGCGGGGGTTTCAATCAGCCCCAGCATTTT
TRBJ2-3 | . | TRBV10-3 | . | CAIGASQVSTDTQYF | TGTGCCATCGGGGCAAGCCAAGTCTCCACAGATACGCAGTATTTT
TRBJ2-1 | TRBD2 | TRBV30 | . | CAWSGLAGYNEQFF | TGTGCCTGGAGCGGACTAGCGGGGTACAATGAGCAGTTCTTC
TRBJ2-1 | . | TRBV5-8 | . | CASSSYREQFF | TGTGCCAGCAGCTCCTACAGGGAGCAGTTCTTC
TRBJ2-1 | TRBD2 | TRBV25-1 | . | CASSGHPGLAGTEQFF | TGTGCCAGCAGTGGTCATCCGGGACTAGCGGGAACTGAGCAGTTCTTC
TRBJ2-3 | TRBD1 | TRBV6-9 | . | CATDRGKQRSGTDTQYF | TGTGCCACCGACAGGGGGAAACAGCGGTCGGGCACAGATACGCAGTATTTT
TRBJ2-2 | . | TRBV7-9 | few | CASSSPSFVELFF | TGTGCCAGCAGCTCCCCTAGTTTCGTGGAGCTGTTTTTT
TRBJ1-6 | . | TRBV30 | . | CAWSPDSYSPLHF | TGTGCCTGGAGTCCGGACAGCTATTCACCCCTCCACTTT
TRBJ2-1 | TRBD2 | TRBV7-3 | . | CASSFLAGVGPPQFF | TGTGCCAGCAGCTTCTTAGCGGGAGTCGGCCCGCCGCAGTTCTTC
TRBJ1-1 | . | TRBV7-8 | . | CASSLARGGGTEAFF | TGTGCCAGCAGCTTAGCGAGGGGAGGGGGCACTGAAGCTTTCTTT
TRBJ1-5 | . | TRBV27 | . | CASRGLRGNQPQHF | TGTGCCAGCAGGGGCTTAAGAGGCAATCAGCCCCAGCATTTT
TRBJ2-2 | TRBD2 | TRBV5-1 | . | CASSFLAENTGELFF | TGCGCCAGCAGCTTTCTAGCGGAGAACACCGGGGAGCTGTTTTTT